One and the same sample provided the 16 T cell receptor beta chains below, sequenced in a study of blood T cell repertoires in COVID-19 (dated by TCRdb to 2020 to 2022). The receptor library was made with the immunoSEQ multiplex PCR assay. The clones in this table, taken by TCRdb from immuneACCESS, are in-frame only. Not every clone is retained; where verified, under half of the shortfall comes from an unresolved V gene, and the cause of the rest is unknown. A total of just over 300,000 clones appear in this sample, about 90% of them only once. The ten largest clonotypes hold less than 2.5% of the sample. The sample taken for sequencing was peripheral blood. The receptors come from a man younger than 30 with active or convalescent COVID-19.

This clone has just one count. The rearrangement joins TRBV10-3 to TRBJ2-7, with 11 bases aligning to TRBD2. V lost 6 bases to trimming and J lost 4 bases; unmatched junction nucleotides: 8. Germline CDR1 is ENHRY and CDR2 is SYGVKD. The CDR3 covers 15 residues. The DNA for the CDR3 is TGTGCCATCAGCGTACCCGGGACTAGCGGTTACGAGCAGTACTTC. Encoded protein: CAISVPGTSGYEQYF.

This rearrangement joins TRBV6-5 to TRBJ1-6; D is possibly TRBD1 (5 bases). This CDR3 has 13 amino acids. Trimming removed 6 bases from V and 4 bases from J, with 7 bases in between. Germline V CDR1 and CDR2: MNHEY, SVGAGI. CDR3 residues: CASRGTYNSPLHF. The CDR3 coding sequence is TGTGCCAGCAGAGGGACTTATAATTCACCCCTCCACTTT.

This chain joins TRBV28 and TRBJ2-1, with D possibly being TRBD2 (6 bases). From germline, CDR1 is MDHEN and CDR2 SYDVKM. The CDR3 is 13 amino acids. V dropped 6 bases and J dropped 4 bases, with 10 bases sitting between them. The CDR3 bases are TGTGCCAGCAGCTCGGGGGTTTACAATGAGCAGTTCTTC. It specifies CASSSGVYNEQFF.

The rearrangement joins TRBV7-9 to TRBJ1-2; 8 nucleotides line up with TRBD1. There are 14 residues in the CDR3. Losses at the gene ends were 5 bases for V and 5 bases for J; bases not matched to a gene: 7. Germline V gene data show CDR1 as SEHNR and CDR2 as FQNEAQ (reference sequence). The CDR3 protein is CASSLGQGHYGYTF. The CDR3 DNA reads as TGTGCCAGCAGCCTAGGACAGGGTCATTATGGCTACACCTTC.

The chain has TRBV12-5 and TRBJ1-4, with TRBD1 matching 7 bases. Germline loops: CDR1 LGHNT, CDR2 FRNRAP. V lost 1 base and J lost 6; bases outside the gene matches: 11. There are 17 residues in the CDR3. The CDR3 region is CASGLDSTGIEDEKLFF. The DNA for the CDR3 is TGTGCTAGTGGTTTGGACTCGACAGGGATTGAAGATGAAAAACTGTTTTTT.

The chain couples TRBV28 to TRBJ1-5; TRBD1 is a possible D gene (5 bases). The ends were cut back, 5 bases at V and 0 bases at J, with 11 bases in the middle. Germline V gene data show CDR1 as MDHEN and CDR2 as SYDVKM. The CDR3 contains 15 residues. The CDR3 here is CASSPTEVSNQPQHF. The DNA for the CDR3 is TGTGCCAGCAGTCCGACAGAAGTTAGCAATCAGCCCCAGCATTTT.

The chain carries TRBV2 and TRBJ2-1, with D maybe TRBD2 (6 bases). This CDR3 has 13 amino acids. Trimming left V 2 bases short and J 7 bases short, with 9 bases between. Germline CDR1 and CDR2: SNHLY and FYNNEI. CDR3 amino acids: CASSERLANEQFF. CDR3 bases: TGTGCCAGCAGTGAACGGCTAGCGAATGAGCAGTTCTTC.

The gene calls are TRBV13 and TRBJ1-2, with D tentatively TRBD1 (6 bases). V lost 0 bases and J lost 8, with 16 bases in between. This CDR3 comprises 15 residues. Germline CDR1 PRHDT, CDR2 FYEKMQ (reference sequence). Written as DNA, the CDR3 is TGTGCCAGCAGCTTAGGCCCGGGGGGCCGGGAGGGCTACACCTTC. As protein: CASSLGPGGREGYTF.

The chain recombines TRBV7-9 with TRBJ1-1; a weak D match, TRBD1 (5 bases). CDR1 SEHNR and CDR2 FQNEAQ come from the germline V gene (reference sequence). V dropped 6 bases and J dropped 5 bases, with 19 bases sitting between them. The CDR3 contains 15 residues. This CDR3 reads CASSRDLGAITEAFF. In nucleotides, the CDR3 is TGTGCCAGCAGTAGGGATTTAGGGGCGATTACTGAAGCTTTCTTT.

The chain carries TRBV5-1 and TRBJ2-1; 8 bases are a match to TRBD1. V shed 6 bases, J shed 9 bases, and the junction held 14 bases outside the gene matches. The CDR3 extends over 15 amino acids. CDR1 and CDR2 from the germline V gene are SGHRS and YFSETQ. CDR3 in DNA: TGCGCCAGCAAAGGGCACAGGGGGGAATTGGGTGAGCAGTTCTTC. This encodes CASKGHRGELGEQFF.

This chain joins TRBV19 and TRBJ2-4; D may be TRBD1 (5 bases). CDR1 is LNHDA, CDR2 SQIVND, per germline (reference sequence). The CDR3 runs 13 residues. V was pared by 5 bases and J by 7 bases, with 12 bases between. The CDR3 is CASSPQGVNIQYF. The CDR3 DNA is TGTGCCAGTAGTCCCCAGGGTGTTAACATTCAGTACTTC.

The chain has TRBV7-2 and TRBJ2-3; tentatively, D is TRBD2 (5 bases). Germline CDR1 is SGHTA and CDR2 is FQGNSA. The CDR3 spans 14 residues. V dropped 0 bases and J dropped 3 bases, with 7 bases sitting between them. In DNA form, the CDR3 reads TGTGCCAGCAGCTTAGCACGGGATACAGATACGCAGTATTTT. This encodes CASSLARDTDTQYF.

The rearrangement joins TRBV9 to TRBJ1-2; D is unresolved. The CDR3 is 15 residues long. CDR1 and CDR2 (germline): SGDLS, YYNGEE. V was cut by 0 bases and J by 4 bases, with 13 bases left in between. This CDR3 reads CASSVEPTAPYGYTF. DNA of the CDR3: TGTGCCAGCAGCGTAGAGCCCACAGCACCCTATGGCTACACCTTC. Combining the CDR3 with reference TRBV9 and TRBJ1-2 gives the whole variable domain DSGVTQTPKHLITATGQRVTLRCSPRSGDLSVYWYQQSLDQGLQFLIQYYNGEERAKGNILERFSAQQFPDLHSELNLSSLELGDSALYFCASSVEPTAPYGYTFGSGTRLTVV.

The V gene is TRBV29-1, the J gene TRBJ1-2, with unresolved D. Germline V gives CDR1 SQVTM, CDR2 ANQGSEA. Trimming left V 4 bases short and J 2 bases short, with 11 bases between. The CDR3 contains 13 residues. The CDR3 nucleotides read TGCAGCGTTGCTGCCACTACGAACTATGGCTACACCTTC. Amino acid sequence: CSVAATTNYGYTF.

V is TRBV5-6 and J is TRBJ1-1, with D maybe TRBD1 (6 bases). Between the trimmed V and J ends, which lost 4 bases and 6 bases, there was a span of 10 bases. Per germline, CDR1 SGHDT and CDR2 YYEEEE. The CDR3 loop spans 12 amino acids. The CDR3 spells CASSLTGPEAFF. In DNA, the CDR3 is TGTGCCAGCAGCCTAACAGGGCCTGAAGCTTTCTTT.

The chain carries TRBV3-1 (or the pseudogene TRBV3-2) and TRBJ1-2, with a tentative D call TRBD1 (6 bases). Germline V CDR1 and CDR2: LGHDT, YNNKEL (reference sequence). The CDR3 is 14 residues long. The V end was cut by 0 bases, the J end by 8 bases, with 13 bases between. For the CDR3, the DNA is TGTGCCAGCAGCCAAGACTTGTCAGGGGTCGGCTACACCTTC. Protein: CASSQDLSGVGYTF.